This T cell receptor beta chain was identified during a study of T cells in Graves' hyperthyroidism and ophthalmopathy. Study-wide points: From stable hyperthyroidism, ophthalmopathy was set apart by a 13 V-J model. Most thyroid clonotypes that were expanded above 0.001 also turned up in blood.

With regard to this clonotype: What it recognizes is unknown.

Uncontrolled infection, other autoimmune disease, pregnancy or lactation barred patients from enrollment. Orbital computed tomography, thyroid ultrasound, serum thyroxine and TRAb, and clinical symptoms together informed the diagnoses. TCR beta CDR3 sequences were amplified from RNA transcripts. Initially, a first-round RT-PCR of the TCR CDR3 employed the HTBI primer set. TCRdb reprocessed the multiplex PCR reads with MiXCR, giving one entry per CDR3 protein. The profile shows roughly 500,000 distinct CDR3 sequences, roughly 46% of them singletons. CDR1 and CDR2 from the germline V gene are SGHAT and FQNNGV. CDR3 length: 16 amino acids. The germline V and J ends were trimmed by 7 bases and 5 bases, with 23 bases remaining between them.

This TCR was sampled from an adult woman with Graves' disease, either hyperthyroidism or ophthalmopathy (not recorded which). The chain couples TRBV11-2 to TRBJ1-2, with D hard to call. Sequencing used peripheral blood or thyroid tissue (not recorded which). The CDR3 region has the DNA TGTGCCAGCACTGGACCGGGGAACACTCCGATATATGGCTACACCTTC. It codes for CASTGPGNTPIYGYTF. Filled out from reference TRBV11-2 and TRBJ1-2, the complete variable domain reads EAGVAQSPRYKIIEKRQSVAFWCNPISGHATLYWYQQILGQGPKLLIQFQNNGVVDDSQLPKDRFSAERLKGVDSTLKIQPAKLEDSAVYLCASTGPGNTPIYGYTFGSGTRLTVV.